This entry is about one T cell receptor (beta chain). Assay: immunoSEQ multiplex PCR; the TCRdb copy retains only in-frame clones and omits some. The repertoire consists of a few hundred thousand clones, with 80% to 90% occurring once and the leading ten covering more than 0.75%. This sample was taken from a study of blood T cell repertoires in COVID-19. Study as a whole: From T cells, B-cell-depleted T cells, or PBMCs came the material, which was cDNA or gDNA.

The specimen sequenced was peripheral blood. The clonotype comes from a man aged 40-49 years with acute or convalescent COVID-19.

The CDR3 DNA sequence: TGTGCCAGCAGCTCACAGACAGGGCTGGCTTCACCCCTCCACTTT. Translated, it gives CASSSQTGLASPLHF. V gene TRBV7-9 combines with J gene TRBJ1-6, with 7 bases lining up with TRBD1. CDR3 length equals 15 residues. Trimming at V came to 4 bases and at J to 9 bases, leaving 9 bases not matched to a gene. The germline V gene has CDR1 SEHNR and CDR2 FQNEAQ (reference sequence).